What follows are 17 T cell receptor beta chains derived from one specimen sequenced in a study of T cell responses to AZD1222 COVID-19 vaccine. Sequencing used immunoSEQ multiplex PCR; TCRdb keeps in-frame clones, though not all of them. This table has 120,000 or so clones, 87% appearing once. This material consisted of peripheral blood, taken on day 0 of AZD1222 vaccination. The receptor source for this set is an adult in good health.

This chain connects TRBV19 to TRBJ1-3; maybe TRBD1 (6 bases). CDR1 and CDR2 (germline): LNHDA, SQIVND (reference sequence). CDR3 length: 15 residues. The ends were cut back, 6 bases at V and 2 bases at J, with 14 bases in the middle. CDR3 region: CASSPTGYTGNTIYF. As DNA, the CDR3 is TGTGCCAGTAGCCCGACAGGCTATACTGGAAACACCATATATTTT.

The J gene is TRBJ2-2, the V gene TRBV28, with 11 bases identical to TRBD1. Germline assignment: CDR1 MDHEN and CDR2 SYDVKM. Germline trimming cut 5 bases from V and 6 bases from J; bases unmatched to any gene: 11. The CDR3 totals 17 residues. CDR3 DNA: TGTGCCAGCAGTCTCCCTTGGACAGGGGGCCCCCCCGGGGAGCTGTTTTTT. Translation: CASSLPWTGGPPGELFF.

The rearrangement joins TRBV19 to TRBJ2-6; the D call may be TRBD1 or TRBD2 (5 bases each). V was clipped by 5 bases and J by 0 bases, with 17 bases between them. The CDR3 runs 18 residues. CDR1 LNHDA and CDR2 SQIVND come from the germline V gene (reference sequence). The chain's CDR3 is CASSPNTGPNSGANVLTF. CDR3 sequence (DNA): TGTGCCAGTAGTCCGAATACGGGACCTAACTCTGGGGCCAACGTCCTGACTTTC.

The chain uses TRBV10-1 and TRBJ1-1, with TRBD1 matching over 8 bases. CDR3 size: 16 residues. J was trimmed by 7 bases and V by 0 bases; bases with no gene match: 10. From germline, CDR1 is WNHNN and CDR2 SYGVQD (reference sequence). CDR3 residues: CASSESTWTGTDEAFF. CDR3 DNA sequence: TGCGCCAGCAGTGAGTCGACCTGGACAGGGACCGATGAAGCTTTCTTT.

V and J are TRBV2 and TRBJ1-4; 7 nucleotides align to TRBD1. This CDR3 spans 13 amino acids. The ends lost 6 bases at V and 2 bases at J; junction bases unmatched: 0. Germline V gene data show CDR1 as SNHLY and CDR2 as FYNNEI. The CDR3 here is CASRGQTNEKLFF. The CDR3 nucleotides read TGTGCCAGCAGGGGACAGACTAATGAAAAACTGTTTTTT.

The chain recombines TRBV3-1 (or the pseudogene TRBV3-2) with TRBJ1-1; D remains ambiguous. Per the germline V gene, CDR1 is LGHDT and CDR2 is YNNKEL (reference sequence). The CDR3 spans 16 residues. Trimming stripped 4 bases from V and 1 base from J, with 16 bases between. The CDR3: CASSPTIAQTNTEAFF. Written as DNA, the CDR3 is TGTGCCAGCAGCCCTACTATCGCACAGACGAACACTGAAGCTTTCTTT.

V gene TRBV6-5 combines with J gene TRBJ1-5; D call uncertain. Germline loops: CDR1 MNHEY, CDR2 SVGAGI. The CDR3 runs to 14 residues. V lost 10 bases and J 2 bases, leaving 15 bases between the germline ends. As DNA, the CDR3 is TGTGCCACCGGGGTCCTATATCGCAATCAGCCCCAGCATTTT. This translates into CATGVLYRNQPQHF.

The chain links TRBV7-9 to TRBJ1-1, with D uncertain. The CDR3 loop spans 15 amino acids. Germline values: CDR1 SEHNR, CDR2 FQNEAQ (reference sequence). Trimming shortened V by 5 bases and J by 1 base, and 14 bases separated the two germline ends. CDR3 loop: CASSPLDTGNTEAFF. CDR3 DNA: TGTGCCAGCAGCCCTCTCGACACCGGGAACACTGAAGCTTTCTTT.

The rearrangement links TRBV6-1 to TRBJ1-5; 8 nucleotides align to TRBD1. V shed 2 bases, J shed 0 bases, and the junction held 3 bases outside the gene matches. The CDR3 sequence is 16 residues long. Germline CDR1 is MNHNS and CDR2 is SASEGT. Written as DNA, the CDR3 is TGTGCCAGCAGTGAAATGGGACAGGCTAGCAATCAGCCCCAGCATTTT. Amino acids: CASSEMGQASNQPQHF.

The J gene is TRBJ2-3, the V gene TRBV29-1; TRBD2 might be the D (7 bases). V lost 7 bases and J lost 1, with 15 bases in between. CDR3 length: 14 amino acids. CDR1 and CDR2 from the germline V gene are SQVTM and ANQGSEA. Written as DNA, the CDR3 is TGCAGCGCCCTGGGGGGGCCAGGCACAGATACGCAGTATTTT. Translation: CSALGGPGTDTQYF.

The chain couples TRBV3-1 (or the pseudogene TRBV3-2) to TRBJ2-5; TRBD2 agrees at 11 bases. The CDR3 length is 16 residues. Looked up from germline, CDR1 is LGHDT and CDR2 is YNNKEL (reference sequence). V lost 4 bases, J lost 7 bases, and 11 bases stayed unmatched. CDR3 in DNA: TGTGCCAGCAGCCCCCTAGGGGGGACTAGCGGTGGGACCCAGTACTTC. This encodes CASSPLGGTSGGTQYF.

The V and J genes are TRBV7-9 and TRBJ1-2; a possible D gene is TRBD1 (6 bases). This CDR3 comprises 14 residues. V gave up 5 bases and J gave up 5 bases, with 15 bases separating them. The germline gives CDR1 SEHNR, CDR2 FQNEAQ (reference sequence). The CDR3 nucleotides are TGTGCCAGCAGCGAACGAGACAGGTTTTATGGCTACACCTTC. Translated: CASSERDRFYGYTF.

This clone was detected once. The chain couples TRBV5-1 to TRBJ2-3; TRBD1 aligns across 8 bases. Trimming removed 3 bases from V and 2 bases from J; junction bases left unmatched: 11. Germline V lookup: CDR1 SGHRS, CDR2 YFSETQ. CDR3 size: 17 residues. Here the CDR3 DNA reads TGCGCCAGCAGCTGGTCATGGCGGGACAGGATCACAGATACGCAGTATTTT. Its protein product is CASSWSWRDRITDTQYF.

The chain recombines TRBV2 with TRBJ2-5; unclear D gene. Trimming left V 2 bases short and J 4 bases short, with 8 bases between. This CDR3 contains 13 residues. Germline V CDR1 and CDR2: SNHLY, FYNNEI. Here the CDR3 reads CASSESLGETQYF. The CDR3 bases are TGTGCCAGCAGTGAATCCTTGGGAGAGACCCAGTACTTC.

The chain recombines TRBV30 with TRBJ1-5, with D possibly being TRBD1 (5 bases). The V end was cut by 0 bases, the J end by 7 bases, with 10 bases between. The CDR3 loop spans 13 amino acids. CDR1 and CDR2 (germline): GTSNPN, SVGIG (reference sequence). CDR3 DNA: TGTGCCTGGAGTGTACGGGGGGACCAGCCCCAGCATTTT. It yields the protein CAWSVRGDQPQHF. Combining the CDR3 with reference TRBV30 and TRBJ1-5 gives the whole variable domain SQTIHQWPATLVQPVGSPLSLECTVEGTSNPNLYWYRQAAGRGLQLLFYSVGIGQISSEVPQNLSASRPQDRQFILSSKKLLLSDSGFYLCAWSVRGDQPQHFGDGTRLSIL.

This clone has more than one count but fewer than ten. In DNA form, the CDR3 reads TGTGCCAGCAGCCAGCAGGGGCCTCCTTTAACCTACGAGCAGTACTTC. The encoded protein is CASSQQGPPLTYEQYF. The chain joins TRBV4-2 to TRBJ2-7; D may be TRBD1 (6 bases). This CDR3 comprises 16 residues. The ends were cut back, 3 bases at V and 2 bases at J, with 17 bases in the middle. Per the germline V gene, CDR1 is LGHNA and CDR2 is YNFKEQ.

This chain joins TRBV5-1 and TRBJ2-2; D is possibly TRBD1 or TRBD2 (5 bases each). The CDR3 totals 15 residues. Germline assignment: CDR1 SGHRS and CDR2 YFSETQ. Trimming pared 5 bases from V and 0 bases from J, leaving 11 bases between. The CDR3 is CASSRDGSNTGELFF. DNA for the CDR3: TGCGCCAGCAGTCGGGACGGGTCGAACACCGGGGAGCTGTTTTTT.